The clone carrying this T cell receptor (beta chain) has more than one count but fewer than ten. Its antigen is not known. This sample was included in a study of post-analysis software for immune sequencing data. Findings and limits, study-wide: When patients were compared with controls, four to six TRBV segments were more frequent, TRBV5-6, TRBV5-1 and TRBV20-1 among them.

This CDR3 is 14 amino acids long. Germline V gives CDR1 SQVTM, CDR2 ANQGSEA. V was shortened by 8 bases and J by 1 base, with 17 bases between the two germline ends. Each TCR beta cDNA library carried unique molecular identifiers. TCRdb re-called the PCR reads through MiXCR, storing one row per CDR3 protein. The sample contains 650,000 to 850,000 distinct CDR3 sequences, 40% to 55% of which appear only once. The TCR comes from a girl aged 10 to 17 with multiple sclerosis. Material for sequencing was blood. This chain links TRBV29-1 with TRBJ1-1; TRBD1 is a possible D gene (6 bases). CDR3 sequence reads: CSTTRPGANTEAFF. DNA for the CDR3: TGCAGCACCACCAGGCCAGGGGCGAACACTGAAGCTTTCTTT.